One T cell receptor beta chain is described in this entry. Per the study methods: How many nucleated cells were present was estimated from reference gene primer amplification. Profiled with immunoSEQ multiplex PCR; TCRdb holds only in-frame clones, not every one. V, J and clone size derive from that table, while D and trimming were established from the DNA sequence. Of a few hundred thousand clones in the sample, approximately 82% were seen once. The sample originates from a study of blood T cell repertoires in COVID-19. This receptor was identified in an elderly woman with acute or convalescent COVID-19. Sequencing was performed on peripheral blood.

The CDR3 loop is CASSQEGIQGGYTF. DNA of the CDR3: TGTGCCAGCAGCCAAGAAGGTATACAGGGTGGCTACACCTTC. This sequence joins TRBV3-1 (or the pseudogene TRBV3-2) and TRBJ1-2; a possible D gene is TRBD1 (6 bases). Germline CDR1 reads LGHDT; CDR2 reads YNNKEL (reference sequence). Trimming removed 0 bases from V and 7 bases from J, with 12 bases in between. This CDR3 region has 14 residues.